A single sample gave rise to the 23 T cell receptor beta chains below, sequenced in a study listed by TCRdb under 2016. The library relied on RT-PCR. Sequencing instrument: Illumina MiSeq. TCRdb's own reprocessing of the public reads used fastp at Q25 and MiXCR and kept productive beta chains. Here each entry gathers all rows of one CDR3 protein and keeps the most common genes and DNA. In this sample the table shows more than 550,000 distinct CDR3 sequences, about 14% of which occur a single time. The top ten hold 3.6% of the sample. Sequences were obtained from memory CD4+ T cells from blood. The receptors stem from a female donor in good health, serving as a healthy control.

This clonotype has just a few counts. The rearrangement links TRBV20-1 to TRBJ2-7; D possibly uses TRBD1 or TRBD2 (5 bases each). The CDR3 runs to 15 residues. CDR1 and CDR2 from the germline V gene are DFQATT and SNEGSKA (reference sequence). Trimming cost V 1 base and J 0 bases, with 13 bases left between them. The CDR3 reads CSARGVGTSSYEQYF. The DNA for the CDR3 is TGCAGTGCTAGAGGGGTCGGGACCAGCTCCTACGAGCAGTACTTC.

This clonotype was recorded a few times. The chain couples TRBV24-1 to TRBJ2-1; perhaps D is TRBD1 or TRBD2 (6 bases each). V lost 4 bases to trimming and J lost 7 bases, with 19 bases between them. This CDR3 has 16 amino acids. From germline, CDR1 is KGHDR and CDR2 SFDVKD. The chain's CDR3 is CATSDDLGRGGNEQFF. CDR3 coding DNA: TGTGCCACCAGTGACGACTTGGGAAGAGGGGGGAATGAGCAGTTCTTC.

This clonotype occurred a few times. DNA of the CDR3: TGTGCCAGCAGTGCCAGGGGTCTAGAGACCCAGTACTTC. It translates to CASSARGLETQYF. This rearrangement joins TRBV6-6 to TRBJ2-5; a possible D gene is TRBD1 (6 bases). V gave up 5 bases and J gave up 4 bases, with 11 bases separating them. CDR1 is MNHNY, CDR2 SVGAGI, per germline (reference sequence). The CDR3 length is 13 residues.

This clonotype appeared many times. The rearrangement links TRBV7-9 to TRBJ2-5; 8 positions match TRBD1. Trimming took 5 bases from V and 4 from J; bases not matched to a gene: 9. This CDR3 spans 15 amino acids. Germline-derived CDR1 and CDR2 are SEHNR and FQNEAQ (reference sequence). CDR3 DNA: TGTGCCAGCAGCCCCGGACAGGGAGGTGGAGAGACCCAGTACTTC. It translates to CASSPGQGGGETQYF. Based on the CDR3 plus reference TRBV7-9 and TRBJ2-5, the full variable domain is DTGVSQNPRHKITKRGQNVTFRCDPISEHNRLYWYRQTLGQGPEFLTYFQNEAQLEKSRLLSDRFSAERPKGSFSTLEIQRTEQGDSAMYLCASSPGQGGGETQYFGPGTRLLVL.

V and J are TRBV20-1 and TRBJ2-7; 12 nucleotides match TRBD2. Germline V CDR1 and CDR2: DFQATT, SNEGSKA (reference sequence). This CDR3 has 16 residues. V gave up 5 bases and J gave up 7 bases; unmatched junction bases: 15. In nucleotides, the CDR3 is TGCAGTGCTCCGGCTAGCGGGAGGGCGGGATCTGGGGAGCAGTACTTC. Encoded protein: CSAPASGRAGSGEQYF.

This clonotype was counted many times. The chain is built from TRBV18 and TRBJ2-7, with D hard to call. Germline V gene data show CDR1 as KGHSH and CDR2 as LQKENI. This CDR3 spans 12 amino acids. With 8 bases removed from V and 2 bases from J, the gap between germline ends came to 10 bases. The CDR3 region has the DNA TGTGCCAGCAGCCCCGCAACCTACGAGCAGTACTTC. Its translation is CASSPATYEQYF.

This clonotype has at least ten counts. J is TRBJ2-3 and V is TRBV7-3; D may be TRBD2 (5 bases). The V gene lost 0 bases and the J gene lost 5 bases, with 6 bases spanning the gap. Germline V gene data show CDR1 as SGHTA and CDR2 as FQGTGA. CDR3 length: 13 residues. CDR3 in amino acids: CASSLTAGDTQYF. The CDR3 DNA reads as TGTGCCAGCAGCTTAACGGCGGGAGATACGCAGTATTTT.

The chain couples TRBV5-1 to TRBJ2-5; D is possibly TRBD1 (6 bases). The CDR3 is made up of 15 amino acids. Trimming removed 4 bases from V and 3 bases from J, with 16 bases in between. The V gene's germline CDR1 is SGHRS and CDR2 YFSETQ. The DNA of the CDR3 is TGCGCCAGCAGCCTACGAGGGAAGGGGGAAGAGACCCAGTACTTC. Amino acids: CASSLRGKGEETQYF. Complete variable domain (other parts from reference TRBV5-1 and TRBJ2-5): KAGVTQTPRYLIKTRGQQVTLSCSPISGHRSVSWYQQTPGQGLQFLFEYFSETQRNKGNFPGRFSGRQFSNSRSEMNVSTLELGDSALYLCASSLRGKGEETQYFGPGTRLLVL.

The V gene is TRBV5-1, the J gene TRBJ2-7, with 9 bases that match TRBD1. Germline lookup yields CDR1 SGHRS and CDR2 YFSETQ. The CDR3 loop spans 15 amino acids. V lost 4 bases and J lost 4; bases outside the gene matches: 9. CDR3 nucleotides: TGCGCCAGCAGCCCCTCGCCTGACAGGGGGTACGAGCAGTACTTC. As protein: CASSPSPDRGYEQYF.

The rearrangement joins TRBV6-5 to TRBJ1-5; tentative D call: TRBD1 (6 bases). The CDR3 contains 14 residues. The germline V gene has CDR1 MNHEY and CDR2 SVGAGI. The V end was cut by 0 bases, the J end by 7 bases, with 10 bases between. For the CDR3, the DNA is TGTGCCAGCAGTTACTCTAAGGGGGGGCAGCCCCAGCATTTT. Translating it yields CASSYSKGGQPQHF.

The sample holds one count of this clonotype. This chain uses TRBV30 with TRBJ1-1; TRBD1 agrees at 7 bases. Germline V gene lookup returns CDR1 GTSNPN and CDR2 SVGIG (reference sequence). The J segment lost 1 base and the V segment lost 1 base, leaving 3 bases of the junction unmatched. The CDR3 totals 14 residues. This CDR3 reads CAWSATGANTEAFF. The CDR3, as DNA: TGTGCCTGGAGTGCCACAGGGGCGAACACTGAAGCTTTCTTT.

The V gene is TRBV5-1, the J gene TRBJ1-6; 9 nucleotides match TRBD1. This CDR3 region has 14 residues. Germline V CDR1 and CDR2: SGHRS, YFSETQ. V lost 2 bases and J lost 9; bases outside the gene matches: 3. CDR3 region: CASSLGTGTSPLHF. In nucleotides, the CDR3 is TGCGCCAGCAGCTTAGGGACAGGGACTTCACCCCTCCACTTT.

This clonotype has at least ten counts. The J gene is TRBJ1-5, the V gene TRBV10-3; no clear D. V was shortened by 4 bases and J by 4 bases, with 5 bases between the two germline ends. CDR3 length: 12 residues. From germline, CDR1 is ENHRY and CDR2 SYGVKD. CDR3 protein: CAISAANQPQHF. Here the CDR3 DNA reads TGTGCCATCAGTGCGGCTAATCAGCCCCAGCATTTT.

This clonotype was observed a handful of times. The chain employs TRBV30 and TRBJ2-7; D is possibly TRBD2 (6 bases). CDR3 length equals 12 residues. V dropped 0 bases and J dropped 6 bases, with 9 bases sitting between them. In germline, CDR1 is GTSNPN, CDR2 SVGIG (reference sequence). CDR3 sequence: CAWSVGGFEQYF. In DNA form, the CDR3 reads TGTGCCTGGAGTGTAGGAGGGTTCGAGCAGTACTTC.

This rearrangement joins TRBV10-3 to TRBJ2-7, with 7 bases matching TRBD1. The trim removed 5 bases at V and 5 bases at J, leaving 9 bases unmatched. The CDR3 is 14 amino acids. The germline V gene encodes CDR1 ENHRY and CDR2 SYGVKD. The CDR3 sequence is CAISQNRQGDEQYF. In nucleotides, the CDR3 is TGTGCCATCAGTCAGAATCGACAGGGCGACGAGCAGTACTTC.

This clonotype occurred many times. This chain connects TRBV7-3 to TRBJ2-5; TRBD1 matches at 8 bases. The V and J ends lost 5 bases and 3 bases, in that order; junction bases with no gene match: 8. The CDR3 runs to 15 residues. The V gene's germline CDR1 is SGHTA and CDR2 FQGTGA. The CDR3 spells CASSKYGTGEETQYF. The CDR3 DNA reads TGTGCCAGCAGCAAATACGGGACAGGAGAAGAGACCCAGTACTTC.

The chain couples TRBV12-3 or TRBV12-4 to TRBJ1-4, with a possible D match to TRBD1 (5 bases). Trimming removed 5 bases from V and 8 bases from J, with 12 bases in between. This CDR3 is built from 13 residues. The CDR3 bases are TGTGCCAGCAGTCTCAGGGTACGAGAAAAACTGTTTTTT. It codes for CASSLRVREKLFF.

This clonotype was observed a few times. The V and J genes are TRBV12-3 or TRBV12-4 and TRBJ1-5; 9 bases agree with TRBD1. Trimming cost V 8 bases and J 3 bases; bases outside gene matches: 5. The CDR3 runs to 14 residues. The CDR3: CASSGTGNNQPQHF. In DNA form, the CDR3 reads TGTGCCAGCTCCGGGACAGGGAACAATCAGCCCCAGCATTTT.

This clonotype was seen a few times. V is TRBV6-5 and J is TRBJ1-1; a weak D match, TRBD1 (5 bases). Trimming shortened V by 6 bases and J by 1 base, and 12 bases separated the two germline ends. Germline V lookup: CDR1 MNHEY, CDR2 SVGAGI. The CDR3 has 14 residues. The CDR3 bases are TGTGCCAGCAGCCCGGACACTAAGAACACTGAAGCTTTCTTT. It yields the protein CASSPDTKNTEAFF.

The chain has TRBV18 and TRBJ1-1, with 7 bases aligning to TRBD1. V shed 3 bases and J 4 bases; nucleotides not matched to a gene: 11. The CDR3 covers 16 residues. Germline CDR1 reads KGHSH; CDR2 reads LQKENI. This CDR3 is CASSPRLTGVGTEAFF. The CDR3 DNA is TGTGCCAGCTCACCCCGACTTACAGGGGTGGGCACTGAAGCTTTCTTT.

This clonotype was seen a handful of times. The chain recombines TRBV20-1 with TRBJ2-7; 7 bases map to TRBD2. Trimming cost V 7 bases and J 1 base; bases outside gene matches: 7. CDR1 DFQATT and CDR2 SNEGSKA come from the germline V gene (reference sequence). The CDR3 consists of 13 residues. CDR3 sequence reads: CSGRTSPSYEQYF. The CDR3 nucleotides are TGCAGTGGCCGGACTAGTCCTTCCTACGAGCAGTACTTC.

This rearrangement joins TRBV18 to TRBJ1-1; D uncertain. This CDR3 comprises 16 residues. The germline V gene has CDR1 KGHSH and CDR2 LQKENI. The germline V and J ends were trimmed by 0 bases and 4 bases, with 15 bases remaining between them. This CDR3 reads CASSPPVGSTGTEAFF. The CDR3 nucleotides read TGTGCCAGCTCACCACCCGTCGGATCAACGGGCACTGAAGCTTTCTTT.

In this sample, this clonotype turned up a few times. The chain has TRBV4-2 and TRBJ2-2; 7 positions agree with TRBD2. V shed 6 bases and J 6 bases; nucleotides not matched to a gene: 10. Germline CDR1 is LGHNA and CDR2 is YNFKEQ. The CDR3 has 15 residues. CDR3 sequence (DNA): TGTGCCAGCAGGGGGTTGGCGGGAGTGGCCGGGGAGCTGTTTTTT. Translated, it gives CASRGLAGVAGELFF.